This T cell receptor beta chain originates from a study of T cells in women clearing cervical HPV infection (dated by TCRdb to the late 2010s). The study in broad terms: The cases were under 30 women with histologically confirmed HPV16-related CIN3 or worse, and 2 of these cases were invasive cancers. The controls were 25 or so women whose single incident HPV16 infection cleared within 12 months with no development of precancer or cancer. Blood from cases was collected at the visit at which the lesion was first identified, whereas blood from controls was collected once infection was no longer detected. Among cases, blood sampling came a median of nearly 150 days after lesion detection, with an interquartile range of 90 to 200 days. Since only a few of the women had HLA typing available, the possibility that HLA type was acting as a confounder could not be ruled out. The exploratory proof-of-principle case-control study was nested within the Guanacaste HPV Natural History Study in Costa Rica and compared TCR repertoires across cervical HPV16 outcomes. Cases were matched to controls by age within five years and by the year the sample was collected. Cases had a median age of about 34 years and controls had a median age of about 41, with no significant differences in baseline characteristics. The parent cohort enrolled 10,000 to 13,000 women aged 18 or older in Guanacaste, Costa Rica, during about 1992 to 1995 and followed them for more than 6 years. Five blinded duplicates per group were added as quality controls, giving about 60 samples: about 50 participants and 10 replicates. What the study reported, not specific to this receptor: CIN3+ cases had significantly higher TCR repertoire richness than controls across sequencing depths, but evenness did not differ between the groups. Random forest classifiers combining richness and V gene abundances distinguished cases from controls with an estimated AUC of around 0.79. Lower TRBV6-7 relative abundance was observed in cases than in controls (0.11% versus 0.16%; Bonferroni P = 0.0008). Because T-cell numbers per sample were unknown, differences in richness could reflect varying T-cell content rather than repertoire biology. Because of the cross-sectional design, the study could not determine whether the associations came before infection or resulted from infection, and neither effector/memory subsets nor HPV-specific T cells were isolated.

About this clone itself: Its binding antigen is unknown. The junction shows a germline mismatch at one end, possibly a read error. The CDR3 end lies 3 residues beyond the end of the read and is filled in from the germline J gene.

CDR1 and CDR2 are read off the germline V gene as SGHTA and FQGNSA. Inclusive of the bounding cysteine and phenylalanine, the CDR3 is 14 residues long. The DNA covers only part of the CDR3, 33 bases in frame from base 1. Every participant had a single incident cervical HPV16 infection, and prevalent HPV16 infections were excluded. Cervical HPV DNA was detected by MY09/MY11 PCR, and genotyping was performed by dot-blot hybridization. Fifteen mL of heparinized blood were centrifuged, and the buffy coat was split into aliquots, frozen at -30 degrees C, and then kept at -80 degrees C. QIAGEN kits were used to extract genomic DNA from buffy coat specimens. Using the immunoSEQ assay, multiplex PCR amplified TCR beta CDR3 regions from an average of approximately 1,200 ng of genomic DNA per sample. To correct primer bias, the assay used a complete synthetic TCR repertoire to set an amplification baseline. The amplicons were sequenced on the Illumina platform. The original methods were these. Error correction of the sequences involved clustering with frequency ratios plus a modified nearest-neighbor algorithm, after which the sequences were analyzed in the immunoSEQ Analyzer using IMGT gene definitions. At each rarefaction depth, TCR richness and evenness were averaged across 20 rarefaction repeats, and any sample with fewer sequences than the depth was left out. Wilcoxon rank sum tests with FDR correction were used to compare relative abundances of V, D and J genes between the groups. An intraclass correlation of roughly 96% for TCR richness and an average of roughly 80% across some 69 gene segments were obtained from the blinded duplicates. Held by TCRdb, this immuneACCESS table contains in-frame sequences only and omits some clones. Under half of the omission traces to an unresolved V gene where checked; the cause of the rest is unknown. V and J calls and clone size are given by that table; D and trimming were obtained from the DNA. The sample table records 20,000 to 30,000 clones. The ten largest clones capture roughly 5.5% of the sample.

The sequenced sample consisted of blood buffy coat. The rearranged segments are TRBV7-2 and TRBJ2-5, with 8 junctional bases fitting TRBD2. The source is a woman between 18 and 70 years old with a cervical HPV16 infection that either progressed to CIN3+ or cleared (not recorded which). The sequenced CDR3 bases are TGTGCCAGCAGTTTAGGAGCGGGGGAGGAGACC. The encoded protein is CASSLGAGEET. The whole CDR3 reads CASSLGAGEETQYF.